This T cell receptor (beta chain) was identified during a study of blood T cell repertoires in COVID-19. Enrolled through a virtual design, the participants were between 18 and 89 years of age and came from approximately 25 US areas. Authors' processing steps: Using reference gene primer amplification, nucleated cell counts were estimated. Sequencing was performed with immunoSEQ multiplex PCR; in TCRdb, only in-frame clones are kept and a portion is missing. The DNA was the basis for D and trimming; V, J and clone size are from that table. The sample holds a few hundred thousand clones, 85% to 90% seen once. The sequencing input was PBMCs or T cells enriched from blood (not recorded which). This TCR was recovered from a man aged 25-40 years who had recovered from COVID-19.

The CDR3 DNA is TGTGCCAGCAGCCAAGGGGACTCAGATAATGAAAAACTGTTTTTT. Protein: CASSQGDSDNEKLFF. This chain joins TRBV4-2 and TRBJ1-4; weak D call: TRBD1 (5 bases). There are 15 residues in the CDR3. From germline, CDR1 is LGHNA and CDR2 YNFKEQ. V was cut by 1 base and J by 4 bases, with 10 bases left in between.